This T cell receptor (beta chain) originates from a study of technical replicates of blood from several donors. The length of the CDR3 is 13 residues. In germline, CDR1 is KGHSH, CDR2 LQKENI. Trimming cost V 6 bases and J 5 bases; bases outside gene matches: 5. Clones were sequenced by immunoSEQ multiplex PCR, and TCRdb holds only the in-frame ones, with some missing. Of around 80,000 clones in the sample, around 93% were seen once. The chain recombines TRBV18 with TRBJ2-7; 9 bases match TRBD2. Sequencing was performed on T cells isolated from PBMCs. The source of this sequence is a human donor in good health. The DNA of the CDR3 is TGTGCCAGCTCTAGCGGGAGTTCCGACGAGCAGTACTTC. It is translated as CASSSGSSDEQYF. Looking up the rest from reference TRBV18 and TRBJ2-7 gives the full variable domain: NAGVMQNPRHLVRRRGQEARLRCSPMKGHSHVYWYRQLPEEGLKFMVYLQKENIIDESGMPKERFSAEFPKEGPSILRIQQVVRGDSAAYFCASSSGSSDEQYFGPGTRLTVT.